The rows below give T cell receptor beta chains drawn from one sample of a study of post-analysis software for immune sequencing data. From the PCR reads, TCRdb called clonotypes with MiXCR, one entry per CDR3 protein. The sample consists of under 900,000 distinct CDR3 sequences, 53% of them appearing once. Sequenced sample: blood. These receptors all stem from a girl between 5 and 17 years old with multiple sclerosis. Each CDR3 is given with its conserved first and last residue. A D gene is named only where the DNA matches it firmly.

D gene	V gene	CDR3 protein
TRBD2	TRBV5-1	CASSLVAGFYEQYF
TRBD1	TRBV28	CASSFFDRRGRRYSNQPQHF
NA	TRBV5-1	CASSLLEVRDTQYF
NA	TRBV3-1	CASSQDNRMNTEAFF
NA	TRBV5-1	CASSPMGGATNIQYF
NA	TRBV29-1	CSVSSDLDNQPQYF
NA	TRBV29-1	CSVQTLRDEKLFF
TRBD2	TRBV20-1	CSASYGRGADTQYF
NA	TRBV5-5	CASSLFVIRQQETQYF
NA	TRBV20-1	CSARGAGREKLFF
NA	TRBV29-1	CSVIGTYEQYF